This record looks at one T cell receptor (beta chain) sequence and its context. The method was immunoSEQ multiplex PCR; TCRdb's version includes in-frame clones alone and lacks a portion of them. The repertoire holds fewer than 80,000 clones, with 85% to 90% as singletons. The data originate from a study of control samples from healthy donors and cancer patients. Germline V gives CDR1 SGHNT, CDR2 YENEEA. The CDR3 length is 16 residues. Germline trimming cut 2 bases from V and 0 bases from J; bases unmatched to any gene: 2. The gene calls are TRBV11-3 and TRBJ2-3; 10 nucleotides agree with TRBD2. The sequence came from a man in his sixties with colorectal cancer. Sequences were obtained from PBMCs. The chain's CDR3 is CASSLHSGGSTDTQYF. The CDR3 region has the DNA TGTGCCAGCAGCTTACATAGCGGGGGGAGCACAGATACGCAGTATTTT.